The 22 T cell receptor beta chains below were found in one sample sequenced in a study of blood T cell repertoires in COVID-19. Data came from immunoSEQ multiplex PCR; TCRdb stores just in-frame clones and leaves some out. The table lists 46,000 or so clones, over 85% of them singletons. Input material: peripheral blood. All receptors derive from a man between 65 and 85 years old with active COVID-19.

V usage is TRBV25-1 and J usage is TRBJ1-2; 8 bases line up with TRBD1. Losses at the gene ends were 3 bases for V and 5 bases for J; bases not matched to a gene: 8. Germline assignment: CDR1 MGHDK and CDR2 SYGVNS. The CDR3 has 15 residues. CDR3 region: CASSDWTGNRYGYTF. Written as DNA, the CDR3 is TGTGCCAGCAGTGATTGGACAGGGAACCGGTATGGCTACACCTTC.

The V call is TRBV12-1, the J call TRBJ2-1; no check of the table's D call, TRBD2, against the DNA was made. TRBV12-1 is an annotated pseudogene. CDR3 length equals 16 residues. The chain's CDR3 is CASSTPSGRPYNEQFF. The CDR3 region has the DNA TGTGCCAGCAGCACTCCTAGCGGGAGGCCCTACAATGAGCAGTTCTTC.

The J gene is TRBJ1-3, the V gene TRBV7-2; possible D gene TRBD1, 6 bases. The V end was cut by 2 bases, the J end by 3 bases, with 11 bases between. The CDR3 has 15 amino acids. Germline CDR1 and CDR2: SGHTA and FQGNSA. The DNA for the CDR3 is TGTGCCAGCAGCTTAATTGGGGGCGATGGAAACACCATATATTTT. Translating gives CASSLIGGDGNTIYF.

The gene calls are TRBV20-1 and TRBJ1-2; D unresolved. Germline assignment: CDR1 DFQATT and CDR2 SNEGSKA (reference sequence). Trimming removed 5 bases from V and 5 bases from J, with 3 bases in between. This CDR3 region has 9 residues. The chain's CDR3 is CSAQYGYTF. CDR3 DNA sequence: TGCAGTGCTCAATATGGCTACACCTTC.

This chain links TRBV19 with TRBJ2-1; D uncertain. Germline CDR1 LNHDA, CDR2 SQIVND (reference sequence). This CDR3 is built from 14 residues. V was clipped by 6 bases and J by 1 base, with 10 bases between them. CDR3 loop: CASSRSESYNEQFF. The DNA for the CDR3 is TGTGCCAGTAGCCGGAGCGAGTCCTACAATGAGCAGTTCTTC.

The chain has TRBV19 and TRBJ1-2; TRBD1 is a possible D gene (5 bases). Germline loops: CDR1 LNHDA, CDR2 SQIVND (reference sequence). V was trimmed by 7 bases and J by 3 bases, leaving 18 bases between them. This CDR3 region has 15 residues. CDR3 sequence: CASTPTETVDYGYTF. CDR3 nucleotides: TGTGCCAGTACTCCCACCGAGACAGTAGACTATGGCTACACCTTC.

The chain employs TRBV12-2 and TRBJ2-5; the table's D call of TRBD2 was not tested on the DNA. TRBV12-2 is a pseudogene. The CDR3 totals 18 residues. The CDR3 is CASRLADLAAWYQETQYF. The CDR3 DNA sequence: TGTGCAAGTCGCTTAGCGGATCTAGCGGCGTGGTACCAAGAGACCCAGTACTTC.

The chain uses TRBV11-2 and TRBJ1-1; 7 bases are a match to TRBD1. This CDR3 is built from 15 residues. Germline assignment: CDR1 SGHAT and CDR2 FQNNGV. J lost 0 bases, V lost 5 bases, and 6 bases had no gene match. Here the CDR3 DNA reads TGTGCCAGCAGCCTCATGGGACAGTTGAACACTGAAGCTTTCTTT. This sequence encodes CASSLMGQLNTEAFF. The entire variable domain, with the rest obtained from reference TRBV11-2 and TRBJ1-1, is as follows: EAGVAQSPRYKIIEKRQSVAFWCNPISGHATLYWYQQILGQGPKLLIQFQNNGVVDDSQLPKDRFSAERLKGVDSTLKIQPAKLEDSAVYLCASSLMGQLNTEAFFGQGTRLTVV.

Only one count was recorded for this clone. V and J are TRBV6-5 and TRBJ2-3; 9 nucleotides line up with TRBD1. The V segment lost 9 bases and the J segment 1 base; nucleotides outside the gene matches: 5. Germline V gene data show CDR1 as MNHEY and CDR2 as SVGAGI. The CDR3 has 14 residues. CDR3 in amino acids: CARGQGMGTDTQYF. In DNA form, the CDR3 reads TGTGCCAGGGGACAGGGCATGGGCACAGATACGCAGTATTTT.

This chain connects TRBV7-9 to TRBJ2-7, with 9 bases fitting TRBD2. J lost 0 bases, V lost 7 bases, and 7 bases had no gene match. From germline, CDR1 is SEHNR and CDR2 FQNEAQ (reference sequence). This CDR3 region has 15 residues. The chain's CDR3 is CASTSSGGLSYEQYF. DNA for the CDR3: TGTGCCAGCACCAGTAGCGGGGGACTCTCCTACGAGCAGTACTTC.

The chain joins TRBV5-1 to TRBJ2-5; TRBD1 might be the D (6 bases). The germline CDR1 and CDR2 sequences are SGHRS and YFSETQ. The CDR3 loop spans 16 amino acids. Trimming cost V 0 bases and J 1 base, with 13 bases left between them. CDR3 in DNA: TGCGCCAGCAGCTTGGGGCAGGGGCGTCCCCAAGAGACCCAGTACTTC. It codes for CASSLGQGRPQETQYF.

This clone was recorded a few times. This chain links TRBV5-4 with TRBJ2-2; 10 positions match TRBD2. This CDR3 has 18 residues. J lost 2 bases, V lost 4 bases, and 11 bases had no gene match. Germline V CDR1 and CDR2: SGHNT, YYREEE (reference sequence). CDR3 protein: CASSAPGLAARNTGELFF. CDR3 in DNA: TGTGCCAGCAGCGCGCCCGGACTAGCGGCGCGCAACACCGGGGAGCTGTTTTTT.

The chain joins TRBV5-1 to TRBJ2-7; 11 bases align to TRBD2. This CDR3 has 16 amino acids. V dropped 0 bases and J dropped 6; count of bases not matched to a gene: 8. CDR1 and CDR2 from the germline V gene are SGHRS and YFSETQ. CDR3 residues: CASSLAGSGRAPEQYF. As DNA, the CDR3 is TGCGCCAGCAGCTTGGCGGGTAGCGGGAGGGCACCCGAGCAGTACTTC.

The chain is built from TRBV19 and TRBJ2-2; D ambiguous. Trimming cost V 6 bases and J 0 bases, with 8 bases left between them. This CDR3 has 14 residues. CDR1 is LNHDA and CDR2 is SQIVND in the germline V gene (reference sequence). DNA for the CDR3: TGTGCCAGTAGGAAAACAACGAACACCGGGGAGCTGTTTTTT. Translation gives CASRKTTNTGELFF.

The chain uses TRBV2 and TRBJ1-2, with a tentative D call TRBD1 (5 bases). Germline lookup yields CDR1 SNHLY and CDR2 FYNNEI. This CDR3 contains 13 residues. The germline V and J ends were trimmed by 1 base and 4 bases, with 7 bases remaining between them. The CDR3 region is CASSEGQGYGYTF. CDR3 DNA sequence: TGTGCCAGCAGTGAAGGCCAGGGCTATGGCTACACCTTC.

V and J are TRBV6-5 and TRBJ1-4; 7 bases line up with TRBD1. This CDR3 is 15 amino acids long. The ends lost 6 bases at V and 1 base at J; junction bases unmatched: 5. The germline V gene has CDR1 MNHEY and CDR2 SVGAGI. CDR3 loop: CASRQGPLTNEKLFF. CDR3 DNA: TGTGCCAGCAGACAGGGGCCCCTAACTAATGAAAAACTGTTTTTT.

The V call is TRBV21-1, the J call TRBJ2-2; the D segment call TRBD2 is taken from the table without a DNA check. TRBV21-1 is a pseudogene segment. This CDR3 is 15 amino acids long. The CDR3 coding sequence is TGTGCCAGCAGCTCCTCCCCCGCGGTTAGTGGGGAGCTGTTTTTT. It is translated as CASSSSPAVSGELFF.

This sequence joins TRBV7-3 and TRBJ2-2, with TRBD2 matching over 10 bases. The CDR3 contains 17 residues. CDR1 and CDR2 (germline): SGHTA, FQGTGA. V lost 1 base to trimming and J lost 0 bases; unmatched junction nucleotides: 2. CDR3 sequence reads: CASSLIAGGANTGELFF. The CDR3 DNA reads TGTGCCAGCAGCTTAATAGCGGGGGGCGCGAACACCGGGGAGCTGTTTTTT.

This chain joins TRBV3-1 (or the pseudogene TRBV3-2) and TRBJ1-1; TRBD1 is a possible D gene (6 bases). Trimming cost V 10 bases and J 6 bases, with 12 bases left between them. CDR1 is LGHDT and CDR2 is YNNKEL in the germline V gene (reference sequence). This CDR3 contains 11 residues. This CDR3 reads CATRGGSEAFF. The CDR3 DNA is TGTGCCACGAGGGGGGGGTCTGAAGCTTTCTTT.

CDR3 sequence reads: CASSLGGLAGVQFF. The CDR3 DNA reads as TGTGCCAGCAGTTTAGGGGGACTAGCGGGAGTGCAGTTCTTC. The rearrangement uses TRBV28 and TRBJ2-1, with TRBD2 matching 14 bases. Germline V gives CDR1 MDHEN, CDR2 SYDVKM. The CDR3 covers 14 residues. V trimming: 2 bases; J trimming: 12 bases; junction bases outside the gene matches: 3.

On this clone itself: Different DNA sequences within this sample yield the same CDR3. The V and J genes are TRBV7-9 and TRBJ2-1; 10 bases map to TRBD1. In germline, CDR1 is SEHNR, CDR2 FQNEAQ (reference sequence). Trimming took 0 bases from V and 7 from J; bases not matched to a gene: 6. CDR3 length: 16 residues. The CDR3 protein is CASSLARGQGINEQFF. CDR3 coding DNA: TGTGCCAGCAGCTTAGCCAGGGGACAGGGGATTAATGAGCAGTTCTTC.

The CDR3 sequence is CASSLRLATSPGAVAGSDTQYF. In DNA form, the CDR3 reads TGTGCCAGCAGCTTAAGGTTAGCAACCTCCCCTGGAGCCGTTGCGGGATCAGATACGCAGTATTTT. This chain joins TRBV13 and TRBJ2-3; TRBD2 is a possible D gene (6 bases). In germline, CDR1 is PRHDT, CDR2 FYEKMQ (reference sequence). Trimming pared 2 bases from V and 4 bases from J, leaving 34 bases between. CDR3 size: 22 residues. Supplemented by reference TRBV13 and TRBJ2-3, the full variable domain reads AAGVIQSPRHLIKEKRETATLKCYPIPRHDTVYWYQQGPGQDPQFLISFYEKMQSDKGSIPDRFSAQQFSDYHSELNMSSLELGDSALYFCASSLRLATSPGAVAGSDTQYFGPGTRLTVL.